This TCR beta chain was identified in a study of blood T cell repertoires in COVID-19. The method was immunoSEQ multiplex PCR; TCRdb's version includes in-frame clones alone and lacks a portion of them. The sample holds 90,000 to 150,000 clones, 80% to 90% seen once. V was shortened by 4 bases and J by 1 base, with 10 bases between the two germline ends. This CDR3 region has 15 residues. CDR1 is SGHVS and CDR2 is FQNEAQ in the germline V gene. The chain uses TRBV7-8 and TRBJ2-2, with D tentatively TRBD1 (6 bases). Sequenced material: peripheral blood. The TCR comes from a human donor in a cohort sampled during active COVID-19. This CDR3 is CASSSGALNTGELFF. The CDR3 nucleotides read TGTGCCAGCAGCTCAGGGGCACTGAACACCGGGGAGCTGTTTTTT.